These 26 T cell receptor beta chains were sequenced from one sample in a study of T cell responses to AZD1222 COVID-19 vaccine (dated by TCRdb to the early 2020s). Receptors were amplified or captured by the immunoSEQ multiplex PCR assay. TCRdb took over this immuneACCESS table, retaining in-frame rearrangements with V and J assigned. Such tables are incomplete; in checked studies, under half of the missing clones stem from an unresolved V gene, and the remainder is unexplained. This sample comprises fewer than 95,000 clones, about 91% of them detected only once. The ten largest clones capture more than 5% of the sample. The intended sense of this specimen's time point label: about 28 days (+/-7) after the second vaccine dose. The sequenced sample was peripheral blood, obtained 28 days after the second AZD1222 dose. All receptors come from an adult who received the AZD1222 COVID-19 vaccine.

The table lists this clone with a count of one. The rearrangement uses TRBV29-1 and TRBJ2-5, with 10 bases lining up with TRBD2. CDR3 length equals 16 residues. With V trimmed by 1 base and J by 2 bases, 7 bases remained unmatched. From germline, CDR1 is SQVTM and CDR2 ANQGSEA. CDR3 sequence reads: CSVEVAGGGRQETQYF. The CDR3 bases are TGCAGCGTTGAAGTAGCGGGGGGCGGGAGACAAGAGACCCAGTACTTC.

This sequence joins TRBV18 and TRBJ2-3; 12 bases are a match to TRBD2. Losses at the gene ends were 5 bases for V and 5 bases for J; bases not matched to a gene: 5. The CDR3 length is 15 residues. Germline V CDR1 and CDR2: KGHSH, LQKENI. The CDR3 region is CASSDWTSGEDTQYF. In DNA form, the CDR3 reads TGTGCCAGCTCAGACTGGACTAGCGGGGAAGATACGCAGTATTTT.

The gene calls are TRBV19 and TRBJ2-3, with 9 bases matching TRBD2. CDR1 and CDR2 (germline): LNHDA, SQIVND (reference sequence). The CDR3 is 17 residues long. Trimming took 4 bases from V and 4 from J; bases not matched to a gene: 12. DNA for the CDR3: TGTGCCAGTAGTACCCGACCGGGGACTAGCCGGGCAGATACGCAGTATTTT. It yields the protein CASSTRPGTSRADTQYF.

The chain has TRBV28 and TRBJ2-7; 7 bases fit TRBD1. Germline CDR1 reads MDHEN; CDR2 reads SYDVKM. V lost 5 bases and J lost 7; bases outside the gene matches: 11. The CDR3 sequence is 14 residues long. The CDR3 loop is CASSPRDSSLEQYF. CDR3 sequence (DNA): TGTGCCAGCAGTCCCCGGGACAGTAGCCTGGAGCAGTACTTC. The full variable domain, completed using reference TRBV28 and TRBJ2-7, is DVKVTQSSRYLVKRTGEKVFLECVQDMDHENMFWYRQDPGLGLRLIYFSYDVKMKEKGDIPEGYSVSREKKERFSLILESASTNQTSMYLCASSPRDSSLEQYFGPGTRLTVT.

The V gene is TRBV6-1, the J gene TRBJ2-5; TRBD2 agrees at 8 bases. J gave up 2 bases and V 3 bases, and 14 bases lay outside the gene matches. The CDR3 loop spans 18 amino acids. The germline V gene encodes CDR1 MNHNS and CDR2 SASEGT. CDR3 coding DNA: TGTGCCAGCAGTGATTCCTTTTGGGGCGGGGGGCAGCAAGAGACCCAGTACTTC. Translating it yields CASSDSFWGGGQQETQYF.

CDR3 region: CASSAPDMGQTSPEEQFF. CDR3 sequence (DNA): TGTGCCAGCAGTGCACCCGATATGGGACAGACTTCACCCGAGGAGCAGTTCTTC. The chain links TRBV25-1 to TRBJ2-1; TRBD1 agrees at 7 bases. There are 18 residues in the CDR3. Trimming at V came to 4 bases and at J to 10 bases, leaving 22 bases not matched to a gene. CDR1 and CDR2 (germline): MGHDK, SYGVNS.

The chain uses TRBV7-6 and TRBJ2-2, with 10 bases fitting TRBD2. V gave up 7 bases and J gave up 5 bases; unmatched junction bases: 7. The CDR3 has 15 amino acids. The germline CDR1 and CDR2 sequences are SGHVS and FNYEAQ. The CDR3 bases are TGTGCCAGCACACGCCTAGCGGGGGAAACCGGGGAGCTGTTTTTT. Translated, it gives CASTRLAGETGELFF.

The V gene is TRBV7-3, the J gene TRBJ1-2, with D tentatively TRBD1 (6 bases). In germline, CDR1 is SGHTA, CDR2 FQGTGA. V was cut by 0 bases and J by 8 bases, with 10 bases left in between. There are 13 residues in the CDR3. The CDR3 protein is CASSLTQGRGYTF. The CDR3, as DNA: TGTGCCAGCAGCTTAACCCAGGGGAGAGGCTACACCTTC.

Worth noting for this clone: One end of the junction does not line up with germline, which may come from a read error. The chain joins TRBV3-1 (or the pseudogene TRBV3-2) to TRBJ1-1; D is undetermined. CDR3 length equals 14 residues. Germline V CDR1 and CDR2: LGHDT, YNNKEL (reference sequence). CDR3 region: CATSKTQVRTEAFF. The CDR3 nucleotides read TGTGCCACCAGCAAAACACAAGTTAGAACTGAAGCTTTCTTT.

The V and J genes are TRBV6-4 and TRBJ2-3; 14 nucleotides align to TRBD2. V lost 0 bases, J lost 4 bases, and 0 bases stayed unmatched. CDR3 length: 16 residues. In germline, CDR1 is MRHNA, CDR2 SNTAGT. The CDR3 here is CASSDSTSGGADTQYF. CDR3 bases: TGTGCCAGCAGTGACTCGACTAGCGGGGGGGCAGATACGCAGTATTTT.

The chain employs TRBV3-1 (or the pseudogene TRBV3-2) and TRBJ1-1; the D gene is possibly TRBD1 (5 bases). In germline, CDR1 is LGHDT, CDR2 YNNKEL (reference sequence). This CDR3 has 16 amino acids. Between the trimmed V and J ends, which lost 1 base and 2 bases, there was a span of 14 bases. Here the CDR3 DNA reads TGTGCCAGCAGCCAAGGTTGGCTACAGGTAAACACTGAAGCTTTCTTT. Amino acid sequence: CASSQGWLQVNTEAFF.

The chain joins TRBV30 to TRBJ1-4, with unresolved D. The CDR3 runs to 12 residues. V was trimmed by 1 base and J by 7 bases, leaving 7 bases between them. Per germline, CDR1 GTSNPN and CDR2 SVGIG (reference sequence). The CDR3 protein is CAWSGEIEKLFF. CDR3 coding DNA: TGTGCCTGGAGTGGGGAAATTGAAAAACTGTTTTTT.

The chain uses TRBV2 and TRBJ2-2, with D possibly being TRBD1 or TRBD2 (5 bases each). The CDR3 sequence is 15 residues long. V shed 6 bases and J shed 2 bases, with 13 bases lying between them. From germline, CDR1 is SNHLY and CDR2 FYNNEI. This CDR3 reads CASRRDGSNTGELFF. CDR3 nucleotide sequence: TGTGCCAGCAGAAGGGACGGCAGCAACACCGGGGAGCTGTTTTTT.

This sequence joins TRBV19 and TRBJ1-2; 8 bases agree with TRBD1. Germline V lookup: CDR1 LNHDA, CDR2 SQIVND (reference sequence). The ends lost 2 bases at V and 7 bases at J; junction bases unmatched: 15. The CDR3 consists of 17 residues. The CDR3 protein is CASSIRSTGTGAIGYTF. DNA of the CDR3: TGTGCCAGTAGTATAAGATCGACCGGGACAGGAGCTATTGGCTACACCTTC.

CDR3 DNA: TGTGCCTGGAGTGTAGGGGGGTCTAACTATGGCTACACCTTC. It yields the protein CAWSVGGSNYGYTF. The chain carries TRBV30 and TRBJ1-2, with D possibly being TRBD1 (6 bases). Germline V lookup: CDR1 GTSNPN, CDR2 SVGIG (reference sequence). Trimming pared 0 bases from V and 0 bases from J, leaving 8 bases between. The CDR3 contains 14 residues.

The rearrangement links TRBV30 to TRBJ2-1; the match to TRBD1 covers 10 bases. From germline, CDR1 is GTSNPN and CDR2 SVGIG (reference sequence). J gave up 5 bases and V 5 bases, and 3 bases lay outside the gene matches. The length of the CDR3 is 13 residues. The CDR3 nucleotides are TGTGCCTGGGGGACAGGGGTACACAATGAGCAGTTCTTC. It encodes CAWGTGVHNEQFF.

The chain joins TRBV3-1 (or the pseudogene TRBV3-2) to TRBJ1-2; D is unresolved. The CDR3 is 14 residues long. With 0 bases removed from V and 8 bases from J, the gap between germline ends came to 13 bases. Germline-derived CDR1 and CDR2 are LGHDT and YNNKEL (reference sequence). The CDR3 region has the DNA TGTGCCAGCAGCCAAGAATTGCCCGGGCGGGGCTACACCTTC. It encodes CASSQELPGRGYTF.

The V and J genes are TRBV12-3 or TRBV12-4 and TRBJ1-3, with D unclear. Trimming cost V 7 bases and J 11 bases, with 12 bases left between them. This CDR3 has 11 amino acids. The CDR3 nucleotides read TGTGCCAGCATCCTGGTGAGAGCCATATATTTT. Its protein is CASILVRAIYF.

The chain is built from TRBV7-8 and TRBJ2-6, with 7 bases matching TRBD1. The CDR3 runs to 19 residues. J gave up 2 bases and V 5 bases, and 15 bases lay outside the gene matches. The germline gives CDR1 SGHVS, CDR2 FQNEAQ. CDR3 DNA: TGTGCCAGCAGCAATGTTGGGACAGCATCCCTCACTGGGGCCAACGTCCTGACTTTC. Amino acids: CASSNVGTASLTGANVLTF.

The chain joins TRBV7-3 to TRBJ1-2; D gene ambiguous. The CDR3 length is 12 residues. The V end lost 6 bases, the J end lost 3 bases, and 8 bases lay between the germline ends. Germline V gene data show CDR1 as SGHTA and CDR2 as FQGTGA. The CDR3 spells CASSHGDYGYTF. The CDR3 nucleotides are TGTGCCAGCAGTCACGGAGACTATGGCTACACCTTC.

V and J are TRBV18 and TRBJ1-5, with no clear D. CDR1 and CDR2 (germline): KGHSH, LQKENI. The CDR3 length is 13 residues. V lost 1 base and J 8 bases, leaving 9 bases between the germline ends. The CDR3 nucleotides read TGTGCCAGCTCACCACAGGGTTATGAGCCCCAGCATTTT. Its protein product is CASSPQGYEPQHF.

The gene calls are TRBV12-3 or TRBV12-4 and TRBJ1-2; weak D call: TRBD1 (6 bases). V gave up 11 bases and J gave up 0 bases, with 13 bases separating them. The length of the CDR3 is 13 residues. CDR3 coding DNA: TGTGCCGGGGGGCCAGGGACTAACTATGGCTACACCTTC. Translated, it gives CAGGPGTNYGYTF.

CDR3 nucleotides: TGCGCCAGCACCCTGGGGCAGACTGGAAACACCATATATTTT. Translation gives CASTLGQTGNTIYF. This rearrangement joins TRBV5-1 to TRBJ1-3; D possibly corresponds to TRBD1 (5 bases). CDR3 length: 14 amino acids. The V end lost 6 bases, the J end lost 2 bases, and 12 bases lay between the germline ends. Germline CDR1 SGHRS, CDR2 YFSETQ. Full variable domain (missing parts from reference TRBV5-1 and TRBJ1-3): KAGVTQTPRYLIKTRGQQVTLSCSPISGHRSVSWYQQTPGQGLQFLFEYFSETQRNKGNFPGRFSGRQFSNSRSEMNVSTLELGDSALYLCASTLGQTGNTIYFGEGSWLTVV.

The rearrangement uses TRBV3-1 (or the pseudogene TRBV3-2) and TRBJ2-3, with 8 bases fitting TRBD2. In germline, CDR1 is LGHDT, CDR2 YNNKEL (reference sequence). The CDR3 runs 17 residues. Trimming removed 0 bases from V and 1 base from J; junction bases left unmatched: 6. CDR3 loop: CASSQDMPTSGTDTQYF. The CDR3 bases are TGTGCCAGCAGCCAAGACATGCCGACTAGCGGCACAGATACGCAGTATTTT.

V usage is TRBV6-2 or TRBV6-3 and J usage is TRBJ2-3, with D unresolved. CDR1 is MNHEY, CDR2 SVGEGT, per germline. With 1 base removed from V and 6 bases from J, the gap between germline ends came to 11 bases. This CDR3 region has 14 residues. The CDR3 sequence is CASSYLAVGDTQYF. Written as DNA, the CDR3 is TGTGCCAGCAGTTACTTGGCCGTTGGGGATACGCAGTATTTT.

A note on this clone: The junction shows a germline mismatch at one end, possibly a read error. The chain uses TRBV19 and TRBJ1-1; 7 positions match TRBD1. This CDR3 has 18 amino acids. Germline-derived CDR1 and CDR2 are LNHDA and SQIVND (reference sequence). The CDR3: CASSARRTGSEGGSPVGF. Here the CDR3 DNA reads TGTGCCAGTAGTGCCCGGAGGACAGGTAGTGAAGGGGGATCCCCCGTGGGCTTT.